The 25 T cell receptor beta chains given below trace back to one sample, sequenced in a study of blood T cell repertoires in COVID-19. Produced via immunoSEQ multiplex PCR; TCRdb's table is partial and in-frame only. The table lists over 30,000 clones, 85% to 90% of them singletons. The sample consisted of peripheral blood. These receptors were collected from a human donor in a cohort sampled during active COVID-19.

V and J are TRBV9 and TRBJ2-1; 11 nucleotides agree with TRBD1. This CDR3 is built from 20 residues. Germline V lookup: CDR1 SGDLS, CDR2 YYNGEE. With V trimmed by 0 bases and J by 1 base, 12 bases remained unmatched. The CDR3 protein is CASSVASGQGALSSYNEQFF. CDR3 DNA: TGTGCCAGCAGCGTAGCTTCCGGACAGGGGGCATTGAGTTCCTACAATGAGCAGTTCTTC.

The chain carries TRBV29-1 and TRBJ2-1; 7 nucleotides match TRBD1. The germline V gene encodes CDR1 SQVTM and CDR2 ANQGSEA. The CDR3 is made up of 15 amino acids. J lost 4 bases, V lost 6 bases, and 12 bases had no gene match. The CDR3 protein is CSVRRGGSHYNEQFF. The DNA for the CDR3 is TGCAGCGTCCGACGAGGGGGCTCCCATTACAATGAGCAGTTCTTC.

The V gene is TRBV10-2, the J gene TRBJ1-2, with no clear D. The V gene's germline CDR1 is WSHSY and CDR2 SAAADI. There are 13 residues in the CDR3. Deletions cut 2 bases from V and 6 bases from J, with 10 bases between. CDR3 sequence (DNA): TGCGCCAGCAGTGAGAGACAATCCCATGGCTACACCTTC. This gives the protein CASSERQSHGYTF.

The gene calls are TRBV10-3 and TRBJ2-7; TRBD1 might be the D (6 bases). Germline CDR1 ENHRY, CDR2 SYGVKD. V lost 8 bases, J lost 4 bases, and 21 bases lay in between. This CDR3 contains 15 residues. CDR3 DNA: TGTGCCATCGGACGCCTGGGGCAGGGGCAGTACGAGCAGTACTTC. Amino acids: CAIGRLGQGQYEQYF.

V usage is TRBV11-1 and J usage is TRBJ1-4; no firm D call. Trimming removed 3 bases at V and 7 bases at J, with 12 bases between. The CDR3 contains 14 residues. CDR1 is SGHAT, CDR2 FQDESV, per germline (reference sequence). The CDR3 reads CASSFSTFGEKLFF. In DNA, the CDR3 is TGTGCCAGCAGCTTCTCGACATTTGGTGAAAAACTGTTTTTT.

V gene TRBV6-5 combines with J gene TRBJ2-6; D gene unclear. The germline V gene has CDR1 MNHEY and CDR2 SVGAGI. Trimming took off 7 bases at V and 0 bases at J, with 7 bases between the two ends. This CDR3 comprises 14 residues. The CDR3 DNA reads TGTGCCAGCAACGGGTCCTCTGGGGCCAACGTCCTGACTTTC. Translating gives CASNGSSGANVLTF.

The chain has TRBV9 and TRBJ2-2; 7 bases match TRBD1. The CDR3 consists of 17 residues. The germline gives CDR1 SGDLS, CDR2 YYNGEE. With V trimmed by 6 bases and J by 3 bases, 14 bases remained unmatched. For the CDR3, the DNA is TGTGCCAGCAACCCGACGGGACAGCCGCTCTACACCGGGGAGCTGTTTTTT. It is translated as CASNPTGQPLYTGELFF.

The count of this clone is one. The gene calls are TRBV7-9 and TRBJ2-7, with D possibly matching TRBD1 (6 bases). Germline lookup yields CDR1 SEHNR and CDR2 FQNEAQ (reference sequence). This CDR3 spans 15 amino acids. V lost 6 bases and J 3 bases, leaving 18 bases between the germline ends. The CDR3 sequence is CASSKYSGEGYEQYF. Here the CDR3 DNA reads TGTGCCAGCAGTAAATACTCAGGGGAAGGCTACGAGCAGTACTTC.

The V and J genes are TRBV4-2 and TRBJ2-1; D might be TRBD2 (5 bases). Between the trimmed V and J ends, which lost 2 bases and 4 bases, there was a span of 15 bases. CDR1 is LGHNA, CDR2 YNFKEQ, per germline. The CDR3 length is 16 residues. The CDR3 reads CASSQQRRSGYNEQFF. For the CDR3, the DNA is TGTGCCAGCAGCCAACAAAGGCGGTCGGGGTACAATGAGCAGTTCTTC.

The chain has TRBV5-1 and TRBJ2-7, with 10 positions matching TRBD1. The ends lost 0 bases at V and 7 bases at J; junction bases unmatched: 4. The CDR3 totals 14 residues. Looked up from germline, CDR1 is SGHRS and CDR2 is YFSETQ. CDR3 loop: CASSLGDRGSEQYF. The CDR3, as DNA: TGCGCCAGCAGCTTGGGGGACAGGGGTTCGGAGCAGTACTTC.

The J gene is TRBJ2-1, the V gene TRBV7-2; 7 positions match TRBD2. Germline V lookup: CDR1 SGHTA, CDR2 FQGNSA. The CDR3 totals 13 residues. V lost 5 bases, J lost 9 bases, and 7 bases stayed unmatched. The CDR3 is CASSARSGAEQFF. The DNA for the CDR3 is TGTGCCAGCAGCGCCAGGAGCGGGGCTGAGCAGTTCTTC.

This chain uses TRBV4-1 with TRBJ1-2; 12 positions match TRBD1. Germline lookup yields CDR1 MGHRA and CDR2 YSYEKL. V trimming: 1 base; J trimming: 6 bases; junction bases outside the gene matches: 3. The CDR3 runs to 15 residues. The CDR3 loop is CASSQARDRGHGYTF. The CDR3 DNA reads as TGCGCCAGCAGCCAAGCGCGGGACAGGGGGCATGGCTACACCTTC.

The V gene is TRBV7-2, the J gene TRBJ2-2; the D is unclear. V lost 0 bases and J lost 5, with 13 bases in between. This CDR3 comprises 16 residues. CDR1 is SGHTA and CDR2 is FQGNSA in the germline V gene. This chain's CDR3 is CASSLALRVFTGELFF. In DNA form, the CDR3 reads TGTGCCAGCAGCTTAGCGCTTCGGGTTTTTACCGGGGAGCTGTTTTTT.

The chain joins TRBV7-8 to TRBJ2-5; a possible D gene is TRBD1 (5 bases). The CDR3 runs 14 residues. Trimming stripped 2 bases from V and 2 bases from J, with 9 bases between. Germline lookup yields CDR1 SGHVS and CDR2 FQNEAQ. CDR3 coding DNA: TGTGCCAGCAGCTTACGGCGGACACAAGAGACCCAGTACTTC. This sequence encodes CASSLRRTQETQYF.

This chain links TRBV18 with TRBJ1-1; D call uncertain. CDR3 length: 15 amino acids. The V gene's germline CDR1 is KGHSH and CDR2 LQKENI. Trimming took 1 base from V and 4 from J, leaving 13 bases between them. CDR3 coding DNA: TGTGCCAGCTCACCACTTCCCCAGGCCAGCACTGAAGCTTTCTTT. Amino acid sequence: CASSPLPQASTEAFF.

V and J are TRBV7-6 and TRBJ2-5, with 14 bases aligning to TRBD2. The CDR3 is 16 amino acids. V lost 5 bases and J lost 4; bases outside the gene matches: 6. CDR1 and CDR2 (germline): SGHVS, FNYEAQ. The CDR3 bases are TGTGCCAGCAGCAACCGACTAGCGGGGGGGCTAGAGACCCAGTACTTC. Its translation is CASSNRLAGGLETQYF.

The chain has TRBV6-1 and TRBJ1-6; D call uncertain. The ends were cut back, 3 bases at V and 6 bases at J, with 12 bases in the middle. CDR1 is MNHNS and CDR2 is SASEGT in the germline V gene. This CDR3 region has 15 residues. The CDR3 nucleotides read TGTGCCAGCAGTGAGGTGGGAGAAGGTAATTCACCCCTCCACTTT. Translating gives CASSEVGEGNSPLHF.

The V and J genes are TRBV11-2 and TRBJ2-1; possible D gene TRBD2, 7 bases. Per germline, CDR1 SGHAT and CDR2 FQNNGV. The germline V and J ends were trimmed by 8 bases and 13 bases, with 15 bases remaining between them. This CDR3 region has 11 residues. Written as DNA, the CDR3 is TGTGCCAGCGGCGTGGGGGGGCAACAGTTCTTC. It codes for CASGVGGQQFF.

The chain couples TRBV13 to TRBJ2-3; D gene unclear. Trimming left V 0 bases short and J 5 bases short, with 9 bases between. This CDR3 contains 14 residues. Germline CDR1 reads PRHDT; CDR2 reads FYEKMQ (reference sequence). DNA of the CDR3: TGTGCCAGCAGCTTAGGTCCCCTAGGAGATACGCAGTATTTT. This sequence encodes CASSLGPLGDTQYF.

The J gene is TRBJ1-6, the V gene TRBV5-1; D perhaps matches TRBD1 (6 bases). V lost 5 bases to trimming and J lost 9 bases, with 15 bases between them. This CDR3 contains 14 residues. Germline-derived CDR1 and CDR2 are SGHRS and YFSETQ. The CDR3 nucleotides read TGCGCCAGCAGGGAGAGGGACACCGGTTCACCCCTCCACTTT. Residues: CASRERDTGSPLHF.

The V and J genes are TRBV29-1 and TRBJ2-1, with D perhaps matching TRBD2 (5 bases). The V gene lost 4 bases and the J gene lost 1 base, with 8 bases spanning the gap. The CDR3 consists of 13 residues. CDR1 SQVTM and CDR2 ANQGSEA come from the germline V gene. The CDR3 DNA sequence: TGCAGCGTTGGGACTTTTTCCTACAATGAGCAGTTCTTC. Translated, it gives CSVGTFSYNEQFF.

The chain has TRBV28 and TRBJ2-3; 9 bases fit TRBD2. Trimming removed 5 bases from V and 0 bases from J; junction bases left unmatched: 15. There are 19 residues in the CDR3. The germline V gene encodes CDR1 MDHEN and CDR2 SYDVKM. The CDR3 here is CASSSTARGGRSSTDTQYF. In DNA, the CDR3 is TGTGCCAGCAGTAGTACCGCGCGGGGGGGGAGGTCTAGCACAGATACGCAGTATTTT.

The sample holds one count of this clone. CDR3 sequence: CASSLGEAESQIYGYTF. The DNA for the CDR3 is TGTGCCAGCAGCTTGGGTGAGGCGGAGTCCCAGATCTATGGCTACACCTTC. This chain connects TRBV5-4 to TRBJ1-2; D not certain. V lost 0 bases and J lost 4, with 19 bases in between. The CDR3 is made up of 17 amino acids. The germline V gene has CDR1 SGHNT and CDR2 YYREEE (reference sequence).

This clone has just one count. J is TRBJ2-2 and V is TRBV24-1; maybe TRBD2 (6 bases). V lost 5 bases and J lost 6, with 21 bases in between. The germline V gene encodes CDR1 KGHDR and CDR2 SFDVKD. The CDR3 is 17 residues long. CDR3: CATSVPPGRQRSGELFF. The CDR3 DNA reads as TGTGCCACCAGTGTTCCCCCCGGGAGACAGCGGTCCGGGGAGCTGTTTTTT.

The V gene is TRBV15, the J gene TRBJ2-7; 9 nucleotides align to TRBD1. Per germline, CDR1 LNHNV and CDR2 YYDKDF (reference sequence). J gave up 5 bases and V 5 bases, and 1 base lay outside the gene matches. This CDR3 comprises 12 residues. The CDR3 bases are TGTGCCACCAGCGGGGACAGGGACGAGCAGTACTTC. Translating gives CATSGDRDEQYF.